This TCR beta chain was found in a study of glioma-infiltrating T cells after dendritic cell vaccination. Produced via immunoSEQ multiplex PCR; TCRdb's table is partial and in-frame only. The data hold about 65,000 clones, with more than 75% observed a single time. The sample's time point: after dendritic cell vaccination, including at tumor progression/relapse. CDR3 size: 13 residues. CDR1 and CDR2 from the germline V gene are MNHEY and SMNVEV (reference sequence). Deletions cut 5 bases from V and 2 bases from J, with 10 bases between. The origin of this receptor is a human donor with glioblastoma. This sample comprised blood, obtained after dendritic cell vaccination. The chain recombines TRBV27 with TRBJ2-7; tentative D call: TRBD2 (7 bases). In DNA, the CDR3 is TGTGCCAGCAGTGCGGGGGCACCCTACGAGCAGTACTTC. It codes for CASSAGAPYEQYF.